The text below deals with one TCR beta chain. Its binding antigen is unknown. One base away there is no much larger clone; base qualities are not given. To estimate absolute template abundance from read counts, synthetic TCR analog templates were spiked into each PCR. The immunoSEQ assay was used to amplify TCRbeta CDR3 regions from genomic DNA with bias-controlled V and J gene primers. Sequencing of rearranged TCRbeta segments was performed at approximately 20X coverage. Under the source paper's analysis protocol: Sequencing errors were corrected by clustering, and CDR3s were annotated against IMGT so that V, D and J genes could be assigned. Downstream analyses used only productive TCRbeta rearrangements, leaving out any out-of-frame or stop-codon sequences. Clonality was computed as one minus Shannon entropy normalized by the log of the number of unique productive sequences. Fisher's exact test with Benjamini-Hochberg correction, using a cutoff of adjusted p below 0.01, was how clones that differed between time points or between blood and tumor were identified. The source is immuneACCESS, and TCRdb retained only in-frame sequences with V and J called. Part of the clones is not carried over; for the studies checked, unresolved V genes explain less than half of this, and the remainder is unexplained. D and trimming come from the DNA, and the V and J calls and clone size come from that table. This sample has about 91,000 clones in its table, and approximately 91% of those were observed once. The top ten constitute 8% to 10% of the sample.

The data originate from a study of PD-L1 blockade in urothelial cancer (TCRdb year 2017). Background on the whole study: Therapy was started around 2014 for all patients, and atezolizumab 1,200 mg was administered intravenously every 3 weeks. An ECOG performance status of 0 or 1 was recorded for the patients, and 0 to 3 prior chemotherapy regimens had been received by the patients. Twenty-nine patients had pretreatment blood TCR-seq, roughly 25 had at least one posttreatment blood collection, and roughly 25 had tumor TCR-seq. Nine patients achieved durable clinical benefit and approximately 20 did not. Pretreatment tumor samples and matched peripheral blood, collected serially before and after atezolizumab treatment, underwent TCR sequencing. About 90% of the roughly 30 patients were identified as males with urothelial cancer of bladder origin, and a prior smoking history was reported by 18 of 29 patients. Somatic, immune and clinical correlates of response to PD-L1 blockade with atezolizumab in urothelial cancer were the focus of an exploratory multi-omic analysis. A median of around 150,000 T cells and 83,000 or so unique TCRs was obtained from blood samples, and a median clonality of about 0.08 was observed. Whole exome sequencing and RNA sequencing of pretreatment tumors were performed alongside TCR sequencing in the same patients. Blood samples were analyzed 3 weeks after the start of treatment (second dose) and 6 weeks after the start of treatment. Progression-free survival longer than 6 months counted as durable clinical benefit, and TCR features were additionally tested against both progression-free and overall survival. The paper as a whole reports these results and caveats: At 3 weeks after the start of treatment, tumor-associated TCR clones in peripheral blood had expanded more in patients with durable benefit (n ≈ 20, p = 0.022). Improved progression-free and overall survival was associated with having pretreatment peripheral blood TCR clonality below the median. Because the sample size was small (n ≈ 28) and many of the analyses were exploratory, the results are meant to be hypothesis-generating.

The cohort included some 30 patients with locally advanced or metastatic urothelial carcinoma who were treated at Memorial Sloan Kettering on a trial protocol. Peripheral blood mononuclear cells were collected pretreatment and during treatment, with between 1 and 8 total time points per patient. The Qiagen DNeasy Blood extraction kit was used to purify genomic DNA from total PBMCs and tumor samples. PBMCs were collected pretreatment and during treatment and were isolated and stored as previously described. The CDR3 runs 14 amino acids, cysteine and phenylalanine included. CDR3 DNA is the only sequence kept; it has 42 bases, read in frame from the first base. Here V drops 4 bases and J drops 1 base, and the junction holds 4 bases not matched to any gene. CDR1 and CDR2 are read off the germline V gene as MGHRA and YSYEKL.

The origin of this receptor is a man between 60 and 70 years old with urothelial cancer. This material consisted of PBMCs, taken around atezolizumab (anti-PD-L1) treatment. The chain is assembled from TRBV4-1 and TRBJ2-7; TRBD1 lines up with 7 middle nucleotides. The CDR3 in this case is CASSLPGQSYEQYF. In nucleotides, the sequence is TGCGCCAGCAGCCTCCCGGGACAGTCCTACGAGCAGTACTTC.